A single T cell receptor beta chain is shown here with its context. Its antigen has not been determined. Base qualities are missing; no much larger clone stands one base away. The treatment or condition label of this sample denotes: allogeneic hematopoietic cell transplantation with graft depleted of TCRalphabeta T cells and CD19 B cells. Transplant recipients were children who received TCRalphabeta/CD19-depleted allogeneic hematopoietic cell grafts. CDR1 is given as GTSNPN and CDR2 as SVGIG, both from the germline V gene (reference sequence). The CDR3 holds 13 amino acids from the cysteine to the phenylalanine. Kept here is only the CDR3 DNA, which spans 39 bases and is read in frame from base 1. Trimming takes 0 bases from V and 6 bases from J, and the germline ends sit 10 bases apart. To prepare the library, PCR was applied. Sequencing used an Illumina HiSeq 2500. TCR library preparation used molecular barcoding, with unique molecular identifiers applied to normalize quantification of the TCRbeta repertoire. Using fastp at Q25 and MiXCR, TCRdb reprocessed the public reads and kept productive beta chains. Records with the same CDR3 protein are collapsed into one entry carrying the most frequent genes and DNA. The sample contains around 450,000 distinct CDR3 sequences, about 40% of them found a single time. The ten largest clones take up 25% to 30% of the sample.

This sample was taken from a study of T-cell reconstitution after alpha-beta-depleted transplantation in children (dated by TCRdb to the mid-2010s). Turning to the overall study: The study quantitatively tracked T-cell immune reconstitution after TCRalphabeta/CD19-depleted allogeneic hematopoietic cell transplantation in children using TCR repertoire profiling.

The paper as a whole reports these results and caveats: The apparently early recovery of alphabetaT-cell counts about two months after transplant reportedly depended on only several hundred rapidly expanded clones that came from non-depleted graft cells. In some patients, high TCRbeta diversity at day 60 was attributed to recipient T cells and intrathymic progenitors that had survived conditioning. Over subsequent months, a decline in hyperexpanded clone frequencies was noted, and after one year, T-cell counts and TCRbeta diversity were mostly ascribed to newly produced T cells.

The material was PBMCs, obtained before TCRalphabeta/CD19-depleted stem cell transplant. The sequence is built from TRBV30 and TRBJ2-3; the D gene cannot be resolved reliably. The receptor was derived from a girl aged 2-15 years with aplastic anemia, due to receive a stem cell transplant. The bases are TGTGCCTGGAGTGTATATGGTGGGGATACGCAGTATTTT. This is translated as CAWSVYGGDTQYF.